A single sample gave rise to the 12 T cell receptor beta chains below, sequenced in a study of blood T cell repertoires in COVID-19. The assay was immunoSEQ multiplex PCR, and TCRdb's table has in-frame clones only and misses some. Among about 87,000 clones listed, 80% to 90% were seen once. Sequenced: peripheral blood. The source of these receptors is a man older than 75 with acute or convalescent COVID-19.

The V gene is TRBV11-2, the J gene TRBJ2-7; 11 bases line up with TRBD1. Germline V lookup: CDR1 SGHAT, CDR2 FQNNGV. The CDR3 has 15 residues. V was pared by 8 bases and J by 3 bases, with 9 bases of the junction left unmatched. The CDR3 DNA is TGTGCCAGCGGACGCCCCGGGACAGGGGGCTACGAGCAGTACTTC. Translated: CASGRPGTGGYEQYF.

The chain combines TRBV27 with TRBJ1-6; possible D gene TRBD1, 5 bases. CDR3 length equals 14 residues. CDR1 is MNHEY and CDR2 is SMNVEV in the germline V gene (reference sequence). Trimming cost V 6 bases and J 10 bases, with 16 bases left between them. CDR3: CASSRGAAESPLHF. For the CDR3, the DNA is TGTGCCAGCAGCCGCGGGGCGGCTGAATCACCCCTCCACTTT.

This chain uses TRBV25-1 with TRBJ2-1, with 7 nucleotides matching TRBD1. With 3 bases clipped from V and 3 bases from J, the junction kept 8 bases outside the gene matches. The germline CDR1 and CDR2 sequences are MGHDK and SYGVNS. This CDR3 contains 16 residues. In DNA form, the CDR3 reads TGTGCCAGCAGTGACTTCCGGGACAGATACTACAATGAGCAGTTCTTC. Protein sequence: CASSDFRDRYYNEQFF.

The CDR3 bases are TGTGCCAGCTCTCCGGGACTAGCGATCAATGAGCAGTTCTTC. Translated: CASSPGLAINEQFF. The genes are TRBV18 and TRBJ2-1; 10 bases line up with TRBD2. The ends lost 6 bases at V and 6 bases at J; junction bases unmatched: 5. The CDR3 has 14 amino acids. Germline values: CDR1 KGHSH, CDR2 LQKENI.

This clone was observed a single time. The gene calls are TRBV28 and TRBJ2-1; TRBD2 agrees at 15 bases. In germline, CDR1 is MDHEN, CDR2 SYDVKM. The CDR3 runs 14 residues. V was clipped by 8 bases and J by 6 bases; unmatched bases: 2. The CDR3 region is CASGTSGRINEQFF. The CDR3 coding sequence is TGTGCCAGCGGGACTAGCGGGAGGATCAATGAGCAGTTCTTC.

The chain has TRBV6-5 and TRBJ2-5; perhaps TRBD2 as D (6 bases). Deletions cut 6 bases from V and 1 base from J, with 12 bases between. The CDR3 extends over 14 amino acids. Per the germline V gene, CDR1 is MNHEY and CDR2 is SVGAGI. The CDR3 sequence: CASRLGTSQETQYF. DNA of the CDR3: TGTGCCAGCAGACTAGGGACTTCCCAAGAGACCCAGTACTTC.

The chain links TRBV6-5 to TRBJ1-2; 8 bases match TRBD1. The CDR3 contains 15 residues. Germline CDR1 MNHEY, CDR2 SVGAGI. Germline trimming cut 7 bases from V and 0 bases from J; bases unmatched to any gene: 7. The CDR3 bases are TGTGCCAGCACCCCCTCAGGGGGCCCTAACTATGGCTACACCTTC. Its translation is CASTPSGGPNYGYTF.

The chain combines TRBV7-9 with TRBJ2-7, with D perhaps TRBD2 (6 bases). Germline loops: CDR1 SEHNR, CDR2 FQNEAQ (reference sequence). Trimming took 0 bases from V and 10 from J, leaving 13 bases between them. CDR3 length: 13 amino acids. The DNA for the CDR3 is TGTGCCAGCAGCTTAGCGGAGGGCCTGAGTCAGTACTTC. It specifies CASSLAEGLSQYF.

V gene TRBV28 combines with J gene TRBJ2-7; no reliable D call. Trimming left V 3 bases short and J 2 bases short, with 11 bases between. This CDR3 region has 14 residues. The germline V gene encodes CDR1 MDHEN and CDR2 SYDVKM. CDR3 sequence reads: CASSFPMGPYEQYF. Here the CDR3 DNA reads TGTGCCAGCAGTTTTCCCATGGGCCCCTACGAGCAGTACTTC.

CDR3 residues: CASRTGEVDTQYF. DNA for the CDR3: TGCGCCAGCAGGACAGGGGAGGTAGATACGCAGTATTTT. V and J are TRBV10-1 and TRBJ2-3, with TRBD1 identical over 8 bases. CDR1 is WNHNN, CDR2 SYGVQD, per germline (reference sequence). The CDR3 consists of 13 residues. The trim removed 6 bases at V and 5 bases at J, leaving 4 bases unmatched.

The CDR3 DNA reads as TGTGCCAGCAGCTTAGGTTTAGTCGGGGGGGAAACAGATACGCAGTATTTT. It codes for CASSLGLVGGETDTQYF. The chain has TRBV5-4 and TRBJ2-3; 8 bases agree with TRBD2. Germline V CDR1 and CDR2: SGHNT, YYREEE (reference sequence). This CDR3 is 17 amino acids long. Trimming at V came to 2 bases and at J to 3 bases, leaving 11 bases not matched to a gene.

The chain has TRBV7-9 and TRBJ1-1; D might be TRBD1 (5 bases). The V end lost 1 base, the J end lost 0 bases, and 12 bases lay between the germline ends. CDR3 length: 16 residues. Germline V gene data show CDR1 as SEHNR and CDR2 as FQNEAQ (reference sequence). The CDR3 region has the DNA TGTGCCAGCAGCTTAGGGGCAGTGGACATGAACACTGAAGCTTTCTTT. Residues: CASSLGAVDMNTEAFF.